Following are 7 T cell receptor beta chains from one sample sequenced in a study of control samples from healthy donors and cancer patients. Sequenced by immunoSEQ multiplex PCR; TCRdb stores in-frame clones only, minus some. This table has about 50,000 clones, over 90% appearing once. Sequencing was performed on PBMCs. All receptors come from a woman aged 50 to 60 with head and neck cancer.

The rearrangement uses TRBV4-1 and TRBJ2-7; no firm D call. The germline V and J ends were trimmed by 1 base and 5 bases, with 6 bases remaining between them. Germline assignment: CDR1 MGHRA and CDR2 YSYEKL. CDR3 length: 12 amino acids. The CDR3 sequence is CASSQGGDEQYF. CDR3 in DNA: TGCGCCAGCAGCCAAGGCGGCGACGAGCAGTACTTC.

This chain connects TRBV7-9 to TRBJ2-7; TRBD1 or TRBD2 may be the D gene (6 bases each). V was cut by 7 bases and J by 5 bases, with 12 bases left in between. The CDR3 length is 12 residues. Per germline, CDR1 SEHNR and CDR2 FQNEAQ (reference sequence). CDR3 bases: TGTGCCAGCAAGGGGGGATCTAACGAGCAGTACTTC. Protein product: CASKGGSNEQYF. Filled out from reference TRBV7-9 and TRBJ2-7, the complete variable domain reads DTGVSQNPRHKITKRGQNVTFRCDPISEHNRLYWYRQTLGQGPEFLTYFQNEAQLEKSRLLSDRFSAERPKGSFSTLEIQRTEQGDSAMYLCASKGGSNEQYFGPGTRLTVT.

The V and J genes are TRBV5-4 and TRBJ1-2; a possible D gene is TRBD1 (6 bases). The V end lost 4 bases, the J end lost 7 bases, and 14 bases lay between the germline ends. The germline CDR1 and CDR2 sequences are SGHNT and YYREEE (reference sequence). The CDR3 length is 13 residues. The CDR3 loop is CASSLEQGLGYTF. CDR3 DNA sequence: TGTGCCAGCAGCCTCGAACAGGGCCTTGGCTACACCTTC.

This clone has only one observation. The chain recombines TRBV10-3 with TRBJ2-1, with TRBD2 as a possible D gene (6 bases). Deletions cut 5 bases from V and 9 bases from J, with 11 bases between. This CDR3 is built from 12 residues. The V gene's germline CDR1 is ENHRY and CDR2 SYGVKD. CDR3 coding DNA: TGTGCCATCAGTTTGTGGGGGGTTGAGCAGTTCTTC. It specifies CAISLWGVEQFF.

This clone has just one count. The CDR3: CASSLAGQTYNEQFF. The CDR3, as DNA: TGTGCCAGCTCGTTAGCGGGGCAAACCTACAATGAGCAGTTCTTC. The rearrangement joins TRBV18 to TRBJ2-1; 8 bases are shared with TRBD2. J gave up 2 bases and V 6 bases, and 6 bases lay outside the gene matches. This CDR3 spans 15 amino acids. Per the germline V gene, CDR1 is KGHSH and CDR2 is LQKENI. Based on the CDR3 plus reference TRBV18 and TRBJ2-1, the full variable domain is NAGVMQNPRHLVRRRGQEARLRCSPMKGHSHVYWYRQLPEEGLKFMVYLQKENIIDESGMPKERFSAEFPKEGPSILRIQQVVRGDSAAYFCASSLAGQTYNEQFFGPGTRLTVL.

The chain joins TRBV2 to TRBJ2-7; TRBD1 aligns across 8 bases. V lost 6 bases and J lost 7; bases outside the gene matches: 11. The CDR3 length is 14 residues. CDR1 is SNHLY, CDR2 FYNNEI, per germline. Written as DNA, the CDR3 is TGTGCCAGCAGGCTACCGGGACAGGCTGGGGAGCAGTACTTC. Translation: CASRLPGQAGEQYF.

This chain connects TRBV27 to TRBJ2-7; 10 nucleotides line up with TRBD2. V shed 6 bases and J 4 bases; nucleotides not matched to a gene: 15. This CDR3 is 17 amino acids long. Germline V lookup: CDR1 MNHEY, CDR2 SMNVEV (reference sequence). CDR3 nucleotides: TGTGCCAGCAGGGCCACAGCGAGCGGGAGGGCCCAGTACGAGCAGTACTTC. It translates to CASRATASGRAQYEQYF.